This T cell receptor (beta chain) was observed in a study of control samples from healthy donors and cancer patients. There are 13 residues in the CDR3. Trimming removed 4 bases from V and 8 bases from J; junction bases left unmatched: 9. The V gene's germline CDR1 is GTSNPN and CDR2 SVGIG (reference sequence). Sequencing was performed with immunoSEQ multiplex PCR; in TCRdb, only in-frame clones are kept and a portion is missing. This table holds 85,000 to 100,000 clones, roughly 78% found once. Source material: blood. The clonotype was recovered from a man aged 60 to 69 in good health. The chain links TRBV30 to TRBJ2-3; 7 bases line up with TRBD1. The chain's CDR3 is CAWNEGAIGTQYF. As DNA, the CDR3 is TGTGCCTGGAACGAGGGGGCGATTGGTACGCAGTATTTT.